Below, one T cell receptor (beta chain) is given with its context. Its cognate antigen is unknown. This sample was taken from a study of cytotoxic CD8 clonotypes in ibrutinib-treated CLL. About the research overall: The group held 11 relapsed/refractory and fewer than 16 treatment-naive patients, with under 18 IGHV unmutated.

V dropped 5 bases and J dropped 10; count of bases not matched to a gene: 8. CDR3 size: 14 residues. Per the germline V gene, CDR1 is SEHNR and CDR2 is FQNEAQ (reference sequence). Study outcomes and limitations: The public clonotypes identified were infrequent and showed contraction or stability on treatment.

Sequencing used immunoSEQ multiplex PCR; TCRdb keeps in-frame clones, though not all of them. The sample lists 150,000 or so clones, 70% to 90% occurring once. Sequenced material: PBMCs, taken after 24 months of ibrutinib treatment. The receptor was derived from a human donor with chronic lymphocytic leukemia. The chain couples TRBV7-9 to TRBJ1-6; the match to TRBD1 covers 7 bases. Here the CDR3 DNA reads TGTGCCAGCAGCCAAAACAGGGGAGGCTCACCCCTCCACTTT. This gives the protein CASSQNRGGSPLHF.